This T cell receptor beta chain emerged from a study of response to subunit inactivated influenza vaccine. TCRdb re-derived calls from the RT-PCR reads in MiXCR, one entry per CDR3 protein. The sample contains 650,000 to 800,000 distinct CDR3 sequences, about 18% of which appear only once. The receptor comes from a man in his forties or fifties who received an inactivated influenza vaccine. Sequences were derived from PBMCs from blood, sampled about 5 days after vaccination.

CDR3 DNA: TGTGCCACCAGTGATATGAGTCGGCCCGGGGAGCTGTTTTTT. Its protein is CATSDMSRPGELFF. The chain couples TRBV24-1 to TRBJ2-2, with D hard to call. Germline CDR1 KGHDR, CDR2 SFDVKD. The CDR3 contains 14 residues. The V gene lost 3 bases and the J gene lost 6 bases, with 10 bases spanning the gap.